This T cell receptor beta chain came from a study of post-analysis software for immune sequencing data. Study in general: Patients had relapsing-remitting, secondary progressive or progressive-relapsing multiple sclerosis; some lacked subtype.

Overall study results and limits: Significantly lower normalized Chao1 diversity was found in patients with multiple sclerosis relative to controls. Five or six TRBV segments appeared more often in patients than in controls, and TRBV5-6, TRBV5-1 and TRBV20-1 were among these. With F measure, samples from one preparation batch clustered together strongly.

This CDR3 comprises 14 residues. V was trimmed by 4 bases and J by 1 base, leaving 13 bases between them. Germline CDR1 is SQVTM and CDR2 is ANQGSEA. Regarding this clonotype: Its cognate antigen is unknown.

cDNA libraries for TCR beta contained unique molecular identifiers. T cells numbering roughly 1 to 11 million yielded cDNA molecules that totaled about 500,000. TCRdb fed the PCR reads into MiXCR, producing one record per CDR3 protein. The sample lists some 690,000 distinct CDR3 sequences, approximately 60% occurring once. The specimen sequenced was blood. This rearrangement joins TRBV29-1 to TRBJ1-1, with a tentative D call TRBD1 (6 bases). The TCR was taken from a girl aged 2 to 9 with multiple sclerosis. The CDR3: CSVGGGRANTEAFF. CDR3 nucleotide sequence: TGCAGCGTTGGGGGGGGCAGGGCGAACACTGAAGCTTTCTTT.